A single sample is the source of the 21 T cell receptor beta chains below, sequenced in a study of PD-1 blockade in classical Hodgkin lymphoma. Time point defined: cycle 4 day 1 (C4D1), after more than five weeks of nivolumab. In every patient, relapse followed autologous stem cell transplantation, while exposure to brentuximab vedotin differed. The method was immunoSEQ multiplex PCR; TCRdb's version includes in-frame clones alone and lacks a portion of them. This sample carries over 60,000 clones, more than 80% of them seen once, and the ten largest clones take approximately 8%. Sequencing was performed on peripheral blood mononuclear cells (PBMCs), taken before the fourth cycle of nivolumab. These TCRs come from a human donor with classical Hodgkin lymphoma.

This sequence joins TRBV2 and TRBJ1-5; 8 nucleotides align to TRBD1. Trimming at V came to 4 bases and at J to 9 bases, leaving 11 bases not matched to a gene. This CDR3 spans 15 amino acids. The germline CDR1 and CDR2 sequences are SNHLY and FYNNEI. CDR3 residues: CASSGAGGQAAPQHF. The CDR3 DNA sequence: TGTGCCAGCAGTGGGGCAGGGGGCCAAGCCGCGCCCCAGCATTTT. The full variable domain, rest sourced from reference TRBV2 and TRBJ1-5, is EPEVTQTPSHQVTQMGQEVILRCVPISNHLYFYWYRQILGQKVEFLVSFYNNEISEKSEIFDDQFSVERPDGSNFTLKIRSTKLEDSAMYFCASSGAGGQAAPQHFGDGTRLSIL.

The V gene is TRBV7-3, the J gene TRBJ2-1; TRBD2 matches 8 bases. This CDR3 contains 14 residues. The germline V gene encodes CDR1 SGHTA and CDR2 FQGTGA. The trim removed 5 bases at V and 12 bases at J, leaving 12 bases unmatched. The CDR3 region is CASSPQSAGGPQFF. CDR3 sequence (DNA): TGTGCCAGCAGCCCGCAATCCGCGGGGGGTCCGCAGTTCTTC.

This clone was counted a single time. This chain joins TRBV29-1 and TRBJ2-7; possibly TRBD1 for D (7 bases). This CDR3 has 13 amino acids. V lost 8 bases, J lost 2 bases, and 16 bases lay in between. Germline V gene data show CDR1 as SQVTM and CDR2 as ANQGSEA. The CDR3 DNA reads TGCAGCTTCCGGACAGGACTAACCTACGAGCAGTACTTC. It codes for CSFRTGLTYEQYF.

J is TRBJ2-7 and V is TRBV5-5; 7 bases align to TRBD2. J was trimmed by 2 bases and V by 4 bases; bases with no gene match: 3. The CDR3 loop spans 13 amino acids. CDR1 is SGHKS, CDR2 YYEKEE, per germline (reference sequence). CDR3 sequence (DNA): TGTGCCAGCAGCCGGGACTACACCTACGAGCAGTACTTC. Translated, it gives CASSRDYTYEQYF.

The chain combines TRBV6-1 with TRBJ2-7, with TRBD1 matching over 7 bases. V lost 5 bases to trimming and J lost 2 bases; unmatched junction nucleotides: 3. The CDR3 is 13 residues long. Germline CDR1 reads MNHNS; CDR2 reads SASEGT. CDR3 residues: CASSTTGAYEQYF. In DNA, the CDR3 is TGTGCCAGCAGTACCACAGGGGCCTACGAGCAGTACTTC.

This chain links TRBV28 with TRBJ1-4; D possibly corresponds to TRBD1 (5 bases). The CDR3 runs to 15 residues. In germline, CDR1 is MDHEN, CDR2 SYDVKM. Trimming cost V 6 bases and J 5 bases, with 16 bases left between them. CDR3 sequence reads: CASRASGGSNEKLFF. In DNA form, the CDR3 reads TGTGCCAGCAGGGCCTCGGGGGGGTCCAATGAAAAACTGTTTTTT.

This clone was recorded only once. This sequence joins TRBV21-1 and TRBJ2-5; whether TRBD1, the table's D call, matches the DNA was not checked. TRBV21-1 is a known pseudogene. The CDR3 totals 16 residues. The CDR3, as DNA: TGTGCCAGCAGGAAAGGGATCAGGGGGCGCGAAGAGACCCAGTACTTC. Protein: CASRKGIRGREETQYF.

This chain joins TRBV15 and TRBJ1-4; TRBD1 matches at 9 bases. The CDR3 totals 16 residues. Trimming took 1 base from V and 5 from J; bases not matched to a gene: 5. CDR1 and CDR2 from the germline V gene are LNHNV and YYDKDF (reference sequence). DNA for the CDR3: TGTGCCACCAGCAGAGGAGGGACAGGGAGAAATGAAAAACTGTTTTTT. This codes for CATSRGGTGRNEKLFF.

A single count supports this clone. This chain uses TRBV7-3 with TRBJ2-3, with D possibly matching TRBD2 (5 bases). V lost 2 bases to trimming and J lost 6 bases, with 9 bases between them. The CDR3 is 13 amino acids. Germline V lookup: CDR1 SGHTA, CDR2 FQGTGA. CDR3 region: CASSLWPGDTQYF. CDR3 coding DNA: TGTGCCAGCAGCTTATGGCCGGGGGATACGCAGTATTTT.

This rearrangement joins TRBV5-6 to TRBJ2-7, with D possibly being TRBD1 (5 bases). V was shortened by 2 bases and J by 3 bases, with 9 bases between the two germline ends. Germline-derived CDR1 and CDR2 are SGHDT and YYEEEE. The CDR3 spans 13 residues. CDR3 in DNA: TGTGCCAGCAGCTTAGTAGGACACTACGAGCAGTACTTC. Protein sequence: CASSLVGHYEQYF.

The chain combines TRBV11-2 with TRBJ1-1; 7 bases match TRBD1. V lost 5 bases, J lost 4 bases, and 10 bases stayed unmatched. The length of the CDR3 is 15 residues. Germline values: CDR1 SGHAT, CDR2 FQNNGV. The CDR3 loop is CASSTLTGRVTEAFF. The DNA of the CDR3 is TGTGCCAGCAGCACCCTGACAGGGCGGGTCACTGAAGCTTTCTTT.

As regards this clone: The sample carries other DNA sequences with the same CDR3. This chain uses TRBV27 with TRBJ2-1, with D possibly being TRBD1 (5 bases). Trimming took 11 bases from V and 6 from J, leaving 11 bases between them. CDR3 length equals 11 residues. The germline V gene has CDR1 MNHEY and CDR2 SMNVEV (reference sequence). CDR3 sequence reads: CASSRGNEQFF. CDR3 nucleotides: TGTGCCTCTTCAAGGGGCAATGAGCAGTTCTTC.

The chain employs TRBV7-9 and TRBJ2-7, with 8 bases fitting TRBD2. The germline V gene encodes CDR1 SEHNR and CDR2 FQNEAQ (reference sequence). V dropped 6 bases and J dropped 0; count of bases not matched to a gene: 7. The CDR3 runs 15 residues. DNA of the CDR3: TGTGCCAGCAGTTCCTCACTAGCGGCCTCCTACGAGCAGTACTTC. Its protein product is CASSSSLAASYEQYF.

This chain joins TRBV6-5 and TRBJ2-7; no reliable D call. V was cut by 0 bases and J by 2 bases, with 14 bases left in between. The CDR3 runs 16 residues. CDR1 MNHEY and CDR2 SVGAGI come from the germline V gene. Here the CDR3 reads CASSYSRWQATYEQYF. The DNA of the CDR3 is TGTGCCAGCAGTTACTCGAGATGGCAGGCCACCTACGAGCAGTACTTC.

The chain links TRBV6-1 to TRBJ1-1; TRBD1 aligns across 7 bases. V gave up 6 bases and J gave up 1 base; unmatched junction bases: 2. Germline loops: CDR1 MNHNS, CDR2 SASEGT. There are 13 residues in the CDR3. CDR3 coding DNA: TGTGCCAGCAGGAACAGGGGGAACACTGAAGCTTTCTTT. Translated, it gives CASRNRGNTEAFF.

The CDR3, as DNA: TGCACTACCAAAACTAATACGCAGTATTTT. This encodes CTTKTNTQYF. This rearrangement joins TRBV20-1 to TRBJ2-3; D is undetermined. The CDR3 is made up of 10 amino acids. Per germline, CDR1 DFQATT and CDR2 SNEGSKA (reference sequence).

Comment on this clone: Other DNA sequences of this sample code for an identical CDR3. The rearrangement joins TRBV25-1 to TRBJ2-5; no definite D call. Germline CDR1 MGHDK, CDR2 SYGVNS. The CDR3 runs to 11 residues. Trimming shortened V by 4 bases and J by 5 bases, and 5 bases separated the two germline ends. The CDR3 is CASSVGETQYF. The CDR3 DNA reads as TGTGCCAGCAGTGTGGGGGAGACCCAGTACTTC.

The sample holds one count of this clone. The V call is TRBV28, the J call TRBJ2-4; D unresolved. Trimming removed 6 bases at V and 0 bases at J, with 15 bases between. CDR1 is MDHEN, CDR2 SYDVKM, per germline. The CDR3 is 16 residues long. CDR3 in DNA: TGTGCCAGCAGCCCACGACCCGATATAGCCAAAAACATTCAGTACTTC. It encodes CASSPRPDIAKNIQYF.

V and J are TRBV28 and TRBJ2-7, with TRBD1 as a possible D gene (6 bases). V lost 6 bases and J lost 6, with 12 bases in between. In germline, CDR1 is MDHEN, CDR2 SYDVKM. The CDR3 spans 12 residues. The CDR3 is CASRGQFPEQYF. As DNA, the CDR3 is TGTGCCAGCAGAGGACAGTTTCCCGAGCAGTACTTC.

The count of this clone is one. The V gene is TRBV7-6, the J gene TRBJ2-1; D is possibly TRBD1 (6 bases). Germline CDR1 SGHVS, CDR2 FNYEAQ. The CDR3 is 13 amino acids. V lost 5 bases and J 9 bases, leaving 14 bases between the germline ends. DNA of the CDR3: TGTGCCAGCAGCCCCCCACGAGGGGGTGAGCAGTTCTTC. Translation: CASSPPRGGEQFF.

The V gene is TRBV10-3, the J gene TRBJ1-6, with TRBD1 identical over 8 bases. V shed 6 bases, J shed 7 bases, and the junction held 5 bases outside the gene matches. The CDR3 extends over 14 amino acids. Germline V gene lookup returns CDR1 ENHRY and CDR2 SYGVKD. The DNA of the CDR3 is TGTGCCATCAGACGGACAGGGACAAATTCACCCCTCCACTTT. Protein: CAIRRTGTNSPLHF.